This T cell receptor (beta chain) was recovered during a study of cytomegalovirus exposure and HLA in healthy donors. CDR3 size: 12 residues. Trimming removed 6 bases at V and 6 bases at J, with 9 bases between. The germline V gene encodes CDR1 MGHDK and CDR2 SYGVNS. Amplification used 60 Vbeta primers and 13 Jbeta primers. The data were produced by immunoSEQ multiplex PCR, yet TCRdb's version contains in-frame clones alone and is incomplete. The table includes 140,000 to 150,000 clones, 70% to 80% detected once. The clonotype comes from a woman aged 18-35 years in good health and CMV-seropositive. The specimen was PBMCs. This chain links TRBV25-1 with TRBJ2-1, with D possibly matching TRBD1 (6 bases). CDR3 in DNA: TGTGCCAGCAGGTTACAGGGCAATGAGCAGTTCTTC. It translates to CASRLQGNEQFF. The variable domain in full, completed from reference TRBV25-1 and TRBJ2-1, reads EADIYQTPRYLVIGTGKKITLECSQTMGHDKMYWYQQDPGMELHLIHYSYGVNSTEKGDLSSESTVSRIRTEHFPLTLESARPSHTSQYLCASRLQGNEQFFGPGTRLTVL.